These 8 T cell receptor beta chains originate from one sample sequenced in a study of T cells in Graves' hyperthyroidism and ophthalmopathy. The source material, RNA transcripts, was used to amplify TCR beta CDR3 regions. With the HTBI primer set, the TCR CDR3 went through a first round of RT-PCR. MiXCR, applied by TCRdb to the multiplex PCR reads, yields one record per CDR3 protein. In the table there are fewer than 850,000 distinct CDR3 sequences, 17% of which are singletons. The sample taken for sequencing was blood. These receptor sequences come from a man between 50 and 59 years old with Graves' hyperthyroidism.

The gene calls are TRBV20-1 and TRBJ2-2; 8 positions agree with TRBD1. Germline values: CDR1 DFQATT, CDR2 SNEGSKA (reference sequence). CDR3 length: 14 residues. Trimming removed 5 bases from V and 6 bases from J; junction bases left unmatched: 8. Here the CDR3 DNA reads TGCAGTGCTTCCCGACAGGGGATCCCCGGGGAGCTGTTTTTT. It codes for CSASRQGIPGELFF.

The chain links TRBV20-1 to TRBJ1-1; D is unresolved. CDR1 is DFQATT, CDR2 SNEGSKA, per germline (reference sequence). The CDR3 covers 8 residues. Trimming cost V 6 bases and J 9 bases, with 5 bases left between them. The CDR3 loop is CSAHQAFF. CDR3 nucleotide sequence: TGCAGTGCGCATCAAGCTTTCTTT.

The chain recombines TRBV19 with TRBJ2-7; tentative D call: TRBD2 (6 bases). CDR1 LNHDA and CDR2 SQIVND come from the germline V gene (reference sequence). Trimming left V 4 bases short and J 7 bases short, with 14 bases between. CDR3 length: 13 amino acids. The CDR3 loop reads CASSTQGLGEQYF. The CDR3 nucleotides read TGTGCCAGTAGTACCCAGGGACTCGGTGAGCAGTACTTC. The full variable domain, completed using reference TRBV19 and TRBJ2-7, is DGGITQSPKYLFRKEGQNVTLSCEQNLNHDAMYWYRQDPGQGLRLIYYSQIVNDFQKGDIAEGYSVSREKKESFPLTVTSAQKNPTAFYLCASSTQGLGEQYFGPGTRLTVT.

This clonotype appeared a single time. This sequence joins TRBV2 and TRBJ1-5; tentative D call: TRBD1 (6 bases). The CDR3 length is 13 residues. Germline V gives CDR1 SNHLY, CDR2 FYNNEI. V lost 10 bases and J lost 2, with 12 bases in between. The DNA of the CDR3 is TGTGCCATCCAGGGGATGGGCAATCAGCCCCAGCATTTT. Translating it yields CAIQGMGNQPQHF.

At least ten counts were recorded for this clonotype. The chain is built from TRBV11-2 and TRBJ2-5; TRBD2 might be the D (5 bases). V lost 4 bases and J 5 bases, leaving 14 bases between the germline ends. The CDR3 totals 14 residues. CDR1 is SGHAT, CDR2 FQNNGV, per germline. The CDR3 DNA sequence: TGTGCCAGCAGCTCCCGGAAGAGGGTGGAGACCCAGTACTTC. It codes for CASSSRKRVETQYF.

This clonotype was observed at least ten times. The J gene is TRBJ1-2, the V gene TRBV11-1; 8 bases map to TRBD1. Germline lookup yields CDR1 SGHAT and CDR2 FQDESV (reference sequence). The junction had 4 bases not matched to a gene; V was cut back by 0 bases and J by 7 bases. The CDR3 has 14 amino acids. CDR3 protein: CASSLAGDRSGYTF. The CDR3 DNA is TGTGCCAGCAGCTTAGCGGGGGACAGGAGTGGCTACACCTTC.

At least ten counts were recorded for this clonotype. The CDR3 nucleotides read TGTGCCAGCAGCCTTACAGGGAATCCCTACAATGAGCAGTTCTTC. It is translated as CASSLTGNPYNEQFF. The rearrangement uses TRBV27 and TRBJ2-1; D possibly corresponds to TRBD1 (6 bases). This CDR3 contains 15 residues. Germline V CDR1 and CDR2: MNHEY, SMNVEV (reference sequence). The V gene lost 6 bases and the J gene lost 2 bases, with 14 bases spanning the gap.

The chain couples TRBV11-3 to TRBJ2-1, with 9 positions matching TRBD2. Germline V gene lookup returns CDR1 SGHNT and CDR2 YENEEA. The CDR3 extends over 14 amino acids. J lost 9 bases, V lost 5 bases, and 8 bases had no gene match. The DNA for the CDR3 is TGTGCCAGCAGCCCCAGGACTAGCGTCAGTGAGCAGTTCTTC. This codes for CASSPRTSVSEQFF.